What follows describes a single TCR beta chain. Its antigen is undetermined. This entry belongs to a study of CD8+CD57+ T cells in acquired aplastic anemia. Findings and caveats of the study: In common between the patients and the controls were around 29 CD8+ CDR3 sequences.

Investigators profiled TCR beta VDJ and CDR3 from genomic DNA template. TCRdb processed the reads anew with MiXCR; each CDR3 protein has one entry. Of 50,000 to 70,000 distinct CDR3 sequences detected, about 50% appear once; the ten largest clones hold 2% to 2.5%. This CDR3 has 15 amino acids. The ends lost 4 bases at V and 2 bases at J; junction bases unmatched: 6. The V gene's germline CDR1 is LNHDA and CDR2 SQIVND (reference sequence). The source material was sorted CD4+, CD8+, or CD8+CD57+ T cells (not recorded which) from PBMCs. This clonotype was obtained from a human donor in good health, serving as a control. The V gene is TRBV19, the J gene TRBJ2-3, with TRBD2 matching 7 bases. The DNA of the CDR3 is TGTGCCAGTAGTACAACGGGAGGAAACACAGATACGCAGTATTTT. The encoded protein is CASSTTGGNTDTQYF.